The 8 T cell receptor beta chains below all came from one sample that was sequenced in a study of T cells in Graves' hyperthyroidism and ophthalmopathy. Amplification of TCR beta CDR3 regions used RNA as the template. An initial round of RT-PCR targeting the TCR CDR3 relied on the HTBI primer set. TCRdb reprocessed the multiplex PCR reads with MiXCR, giving one entry per CDR3 protein. Among fewer than 650,000 distinct CDR3 sequences listed, 46% were seen once. Sequencing used peripheral blood or thyroid tissue (not recorded which). The source is an adult woman with Graves' disease, either hyperthyroidism or ophthalmopathy (not recorded which).

The rearrangement uses TRBV5-4 and TRBJ2-5; unclear D gene. The CDR3 contains 14 residues. The germline V gene encodes CDR1 SGHNT and CDR2 YYREEE (reference sequence). The V end lost 5 bases, the J end lost 1 base, and 12 bases lay between the germline ends. CDR3 residues: CASRPIGPQETQYF. In DNA, the CDR3 is TGTGCCAGCAGGCCCATAGGTCCCCAAGAGACCCAGTACTTC.

The chain carries TRBV20-1 and TRBJ2-7; 11 positions agree with TRBD2. The CDR3 sequence is 13 residues long. Germline V gene lookup returns CDR1 DFQATT and CDR2 SNEGSKA (reference sequence). CDR3 protein: CSVAGTSGYEQYF. CDR3 nucleotides: TGCAGCGTAGCTGGGACTAGCGGATACGAGCAGTACTTC.

This clonotype was found a few times. The CDR3 reads CSASQGWDYGYTF. The CDR3 DNA sequence: TGCAGCGCTTCACAGGGGTGGGACTATGGCTACACCTTC. This chain uses TRBV29-1 with TRBJ1-2, with 7 nucleotides matching TRBD1. The CDR3 extends over 13 amino acids. Germline V gene data show CDR1 as SQVTM and CDR2 as ANQGSEA. Trimming took 7 bases from V and 3 from J; bases not matched to a gene: 8.

The V gene is TRBV9, the J gene TRBJ2-5, with 9 bases matching TRBD1. Trimming at V came to 3 bases and at J to 2 bases, leaving 5 bases not matched to a gene. Germline loops: CDR1 SGDLS, CDR2 YYNGEE. This CDR3 is 15 amino acids long. CDR3 sequence (DNA): TGTGCCAGCAGCGGGGGACAGGGTGGGCAAGAGACCCAGTACTTC. It yields the protein CASSGGQGGQETQYF. Looking up the rest from reference TRBV9 and TRBJ2-5 gives the full variable domain: DSGVTQTPKHLITATGQRVTLRCSPRSGDLSVYWYQQSLDQGLQFLIQYYNGEERAKGNILERFSAQQFPDLHSELNLSSLELGDSALYFCASSGGQGGQETQYFGPGTRLLVL.

This clonotype was counted between two and nine times. The gene calls are TRBV7-3 and TRBJ2-2; D ambiguous. The CDR3 sequence is 14 residues long. The germline CDR1 and CDR2 sequences are SGHTA and FQGTGA. V was shortened by 3 bases and J by 1 base, with 6 bases between the two germline ends. CDR3 coding DNA: TGTGCCAGCAGCTTCGACGGGAACACCGGGGAGCTGTTTTTT. Amino acids: CASSFDGNTGELFF.

In its sample, this clonotype was seen a few times. This chain connects TRBV7-3 to TRBJ1-2; D gene unclear. Germline V CDR1 and CDR2: SGHTA, FQGTGA. The CDR3 length is 14 residues. The V end lost 5 bases, the J end lost 4 bases, and 14 bases lay between the germline ends. CDR3 DNA: TGTGCCAGCAGCCCAGGTCCGGTTACCTATGGCTACACCTTC. The encoded protein is CASSPGPVTYGYTF.

The rearrangement links TRBV2 to TRBJ1-2; D perhaps matches TRBD1 (5 bases). In germline, CDR1 is SNHLY, CDR2 FYNNEI. This CDR3 has 12 amino acids. V was pared by 6 bases and J by 13 bases, with 18 bases between. The CDR3 DNA follows: TGTGCCAGCAGCCAACCAGGGACTAGCTCCACCTTC. Translation gives CASSQPGTSSTF.

Comments on this clonotype: At one boundary the junction diverges from the germline segment, which might be a read error. This rearrangement joins TRBV7-2 to TRBJ2-5; 8 bases match TRBD1. The CDR3 consists of 13 residues. Germline V CDR1 and CDR2: SGHTA, FQGNSA. The DNA for the CDR3 is TGCAGCGCCGGACAGGGATGGCGGGAGACCCAGTACTTC. Translating it yields CSAGQGWRETQYF.